These 20 T cell receptor beta chains were sequenced from one sample in a study of human T cells and chemical hapten exposure. Each CDR3 protein gets one entry after TCRdb re-called the RACE reads with MiXCR. In the table there are a few hundred thousand distinct CDR3 sequences, about 9.4% of which are singletons. Stated time point: pre-sensitization, week 0. The treatment is: therapeutic diphenylcyclopropenone sensitization with weekly scalp DPC. Sequencing was performed on whole blood, taken in connection with sensitization to the hapten diphenylcyclopropenone (DPC). The origin of the receptors is a woman aged 40 to 49 with alopecia areata. Some clones in this sample may be carry-over from other donors' samples.

This clonotype was found many times. The chain recombines TRBV7-8 with TRBJ2-2; no definite D call. The germline gives CDR1 SGHVS, CDR2 FQNEAQ. The V end lost 0 bases, the J end lost 6 bases, and 8 bases lay between the germline ends. There are 14 residues in the CDR3. This chain's CDR3 is CASSLATYSGELFF. The CDR3 coding sequence is TGTGCCAGCAGCTTAGCAACCTACTCCGGGGAGCTGTTTTTT.

The chain has TRBV28 and TRBJ2-3; TRBD2 matches 14 bases. V shed 5 bases, J shed 5 bases, and the junction held 6 bases outside the gene matches. The CDR3 spans 16 residues. Germline lookup yields CDR1 MDHEN and CDR2 SYDVKM. CDR3 sequence reads: CASSPGLAGAEDTQYF. The CDR3 DNA is TGTGCCAGCAGTCCGGGACTAGCGGGAGCCGAAGATACGCAGTATTTT.

The chain employs TRBV6-6 and TRBJ2-3; perhaps TRBD1 as D (5 bases). Germline V gives CDR1 MNHNY, CDR2 SVGAGI (reference sequence). This CDR3 is built from 14 residues. Between the trimmed V and J ends, which lost 2 bases and 7 bases, there was a span of 13 bases. CDR3: CASSYGAPANTQYF. DNA for the CDR3: TGTGCCAGCAGTTACGGGGCCCCGGCAAATACGCAGTATTTT.

At least ten counts were recorded for this clonotype. The V gene is TRBV5-4, the J gene TRBJ2-6, with TRBD1 matching over 7 bases. With 1 base clipped from V and 0 bases from J, the junction kept 7 bases outside the gene matches. The germline gives CDR1 SGHNT, CDR2 YYREEE (reference sequence). This CDR3 has 18 residues. The CDR3 protein is CASSLSQTGSSGANVLTF. The CDR3 DNA sequence: TGTGCCAGCAGCTTGAGCCAGACAGGGTCCTCTGGGGCCAACGTCCTGACTTTC.

This clonotype has only one observation. The chain carries TRBV29-1 and TRBJ2-1, with a possible D match to TRBD2 (6 bases). Between the trimmed V and J ends, which lost 3 bases and 5 bases, there was a span of 14 bases. The CDR3 has 14 residues. The germline gives CDR1 SQVTM, CDR2 ANQGSEA. In nucleotides, the CDR3 is TGCAGCGTTGAGCCGGGAGTAAGTCACAATGAGCAGTTCTTC. It yields the protein CSVEPGVSHNEQFF.

V gene TRBV6-6 combines with J gene TRBJ2-7, with D unresolved. There are 15 residues in the CDR3. With 0 bases removed from V and 2 bases from J, the gap between germline ends came to 11 bases. Per germline, CDR1 MNHNY and CDR2 SVGAGI (reference sequence). The CDR3 is CASSYSRTAPYEQYF. CDR3 sequence (DNA): TGTGCCAGCAGTTACTCGAGGACCGCCCCCTACGAGCAGTACTTC.

This clonotype was counted only a few times. The chain combines TRBV10-3 with TRBJ1-1; D is uncertain. V lost 10 bases to trimming and J lost 0 bases, with 12 bases between them. Looked up from germline, CDR1 is ENHRY and CDR2 is SYGVKD. This CDR3 has 13 residues. The CDR3 sequence is CATLELMNTEAFF. The CDR3 coding sequence is TGTGCCACCCTTGAACTCATGAACACTGAAGCTTTCTTT.

The V call is TRBV6-2 or TRBV6-3, the J call TRBJ2-7; D not certain. CDR3 length equals 14 residues. Germline assignment: CDR1 MNHEY and CDR2 SVGEGT. V was pared by 3 bases and J by 0 bases, with 9 bases between. CDR3 in amino acids: CASSYGGNSYEQYF. The CDR3 DNA sequence: TGTGCCAGCAGTTATGGCGGCAACTCCTACGAGCAGTACTTC.

CDR3 in amino acids: CASSPRNRQVDPLHF. The CDR3 DNA reads as TGTGCCAGCAGCCCAAGAAACCGACAGGTGGATCCCCTCCACTTT. This sequence joins TRBV7-9 and TRBJ1-6; D possibly corresponds to TRBD1 (6 bases). This CDR3 contains 15 residues. V was clipped by 5 bases and J by 13 bases, with 21 bases between them. CDR1 and CDR2 from the germline V gene are SEHNR and FQNEAQ (reference sequence).

The rearrangement uses TRBV15 and TRBJ2-5; 8 bases are shared with TRBD2. The CDR3 is 15 residues long. Germline CDR1 reads LNHNV; CDR2 reads YYDKDF (reference sequence). V lost 0 bases and J lost 7; bases outside the gene matches: 7. The CDR3 bases are TGTGCCACCAGCAGAGATACTAGCGGTTCTTTGACCCAGTACTTC. It translates to CATSRDTSGSLTQYF.

The rearrangement uses TRBV3-1 and TRBJ1-5; no clear D gene. The CDR3 is made up of 12 amino acids. Germline lookup yields CDR1 LGHDT and CDR2 YNNKEL (reference sequence). The V and J ends lost 5 bases and 3 bases respectively, with 5 bases between them. CDR3 sequence: CASSALNQPQHF. CDR3 sequence (DNA): TGTGCCAGCAGCGCACTCAATCAGCCCCAGCATTTT.

This clonotype was seen repeatedly, ten times or more. V usage is TRBV29-1 and J usage is TRBJ2-1; 12 bases agree with TRBD2. The CDR3 is made up of 16 amino acids. The V gene's germline CDR1 is SQVTM and CDR2 ANQGSEA. The V gene end was trimmed by 4 bases and the J gene end by 2 bases; junction bases not matched to a gene: 6. In nucleotides, the CDR3 is TGCAGCGTTGCCCGTACTAGCGGGAGGACCTACAATGAGCAGTTCTTC. Protein: CSVARTSGRTYNEQFF.

The genes are TRBV6-5 and TRBJ1-1; D is undetermined. CDR1 is MNHEY and CDR2 is SVGAGI in the germline V gene. The CDR3 sequence is 14 residues long. Trimming left V 5 bases short and J 5 bases short, with 15 bases between. CDR3 in DNA: TGTGCCAGCAGTCCCGCCCCCGAGAGGACTGAAGCTTTCTTT. Protein: CASSPAPERTEAFF.

This clonotype was seen a handful of times. This chain links TRBV20-1 with TRBJ1-3; tentatively, D is TRBD1 (5 bases). CDR3 length: 14 residues. Germline V CDR1 and CDR2: DFQATT, SNEGSKA (reference sequence). V was pared by 1 base and J by 1 base, with 8 bases between. The CDR3 nucleotides are TGCAGTGCTAGAGTGAGGGGTTCTGGAAACACCATATATTTT. The encoded protein is CSARVRGSGNTIYF.

The chain joins TRBV9 to TRBJ1-6; possible D gene TRBD1, 6 bases. Germline V CDR1 and CDR2: SGDLS, YYNGEE. The V end was cut by 4 bases, the J end by 9 bases, with 20 bases between. The CDR3 extends over 16 amino acids. The CDR3 protein is CASSPTSTGLTSPLHF. The CDR3 nucleotides read TGTGCCAGCAGCCCCACCTCCACAGGGCTTACTTCACCCCTCCACTTT. The full variable domain, in which reference TRBV9 and TRBJ1-6 provide the parts outside the CDR3, is DSGVTQTPKHLITATGQRVTLRCSPRSGDLSVYWYQQSLDQGLQFLIQYYNGEERAKGNILERFSAQQFPDLHSELNLSSLELGDSALYFCASSPTSTGLTSPLHFGNGTRLTVT.

This clonotype turned up a few times. CDR3 in amino acids: CASSPKSGRTYEQYF. The DNA of the CDR3 is TGTGCCAGCAGCCCAAAGTCGGGCAGAACCTACGAGCAGTACTTC. The gene calls are TRBV11-1 and TRBJ2-7; no firm D call. The CDR3 is made up of 15 amino acids. Trimming stripped 5 bases from V and 2 bases from J, with 16 bases between. Germline V gene sequence: CDR1 SGHAT, CDR2 FQDESV (reference sequence).

This clonotype was seen at least ten times. The CDR3 region is CASRGTSPVGTQYF. DNA for the CDR3: TGTGCCAGCAGGGGGACTAGTCCAGTTGGTACGCAGTATTTT. The chain combines TRBV2 with TRBJ2-3; 8 bases agree with TRBD2. In germline, CDR1 is SNHLY, CDR2 FYNNEI. The CDR3 is made up of 14 amino acids. With 6 bases clipped from V and 8 bases from J, the junction kept 10 bases outside the gene matches.

DNA of the CDR3: TGTGCCAGCAGCTTTCGACAGGGCACTGAAGCTTTCTTT. This translates into CASSFRQGTEAFF. This chain links TRBV7-3 with TRBJ1-1; 7 nucleotides line up with TRBD1. The CDR3 consists of 13 residues. The germline V gene encodes CDR1 SGHTA and CDR2 FQGTGA. The V gene end was trimmed by 3 bases and the J gene end by 4 bases; junction bases not matched to a gene: 2.

This clonotype was counted at least ten times. The chain couples TRBV29-1 to TRBJ2-1, with D tentatively TRBD1 (5 bases). This CDR3 has 14 residues. Germline CDR1 and CDR2: SQVTM and ANQGSEA. Trimming took 8 bases from V and 0 from J, leaving 14 bases between them. CDR3: CSKTDTSSYNEQFF. DNA for the CDR3: TGCAGCAAAACGGACACGAGCTCCTACAATGAGCAGTTCTTC.

V usage is TRBV24-1 and J usage is TRBJ1-5; D call uncertain. There are 13 residues in the CDR3. Trimming removed 9 bases at V and 0 bases at J, with 8 bases between. The germline gives CDR1 KGHDR, CDR2 SFDVKD. The CDR3 DNA reads TGTGCCACCCAGACCTTTAGCAATCAGCCCCAGCATTTT. Amino acid sequence: CATQTFSNQPQHF.